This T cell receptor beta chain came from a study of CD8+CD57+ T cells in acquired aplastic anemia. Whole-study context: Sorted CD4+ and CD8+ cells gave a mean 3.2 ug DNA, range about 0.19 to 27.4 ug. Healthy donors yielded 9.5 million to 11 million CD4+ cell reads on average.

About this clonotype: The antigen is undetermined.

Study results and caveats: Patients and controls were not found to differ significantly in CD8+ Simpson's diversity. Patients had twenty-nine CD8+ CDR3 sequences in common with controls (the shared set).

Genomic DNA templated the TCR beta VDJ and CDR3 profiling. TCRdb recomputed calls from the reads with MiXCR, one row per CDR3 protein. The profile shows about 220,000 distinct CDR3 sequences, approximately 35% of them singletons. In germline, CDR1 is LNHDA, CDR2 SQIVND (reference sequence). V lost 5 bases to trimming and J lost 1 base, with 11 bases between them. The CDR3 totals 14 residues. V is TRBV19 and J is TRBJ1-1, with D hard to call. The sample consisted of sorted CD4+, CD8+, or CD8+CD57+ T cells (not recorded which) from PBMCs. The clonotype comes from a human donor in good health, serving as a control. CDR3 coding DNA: TGTGCCAGTAGTGCTGGACGGGCGAACACTGAAGCTTTCTTT. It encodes CASSAGRANTEAFF.